Presented here are 31 T cell receptor beta chains from one specimen sequenced in a study of cytomegalovirus exposure and HLA in healthy donors. It was with 60 Vbeta and 13 Jbeta primers that the PCR ran. Generated by immunoSEQ multiplex PCR, the TCRdb table keeps only in-frame clones and is missing some. The sample shows nearly 110,000 clones, around three quarters of them seen only once. The specimen sequenced was PBMCs. These receptors originate from a man aged 25 to 40 in good health and CMV-seronegative.

The chain joins TRBV5-8 to TRBJ2-1, with 9 positions matching TRBD1. Germline V gives CDR1 SGHTS, CDR2 YDEGEE. The CDR3 is 15 amino acids. The V segment lost 2 bases and the J segment 2 bases; nucleotides outside the gene matches: 2. CDR3 protein: CASSFGQGTYNEQFF. DNA of the CDR3: TGTGCCAGCAGCTTTGGACAGGGGACCTACAATGAGCAGTTCTTC.

This clone was seen a few times. CDR3 sequence (DNA): TGCGCCAGCAGCCAAGAACGGATGGGGACTGGCAATCAGCCCCAGCATTTT. It yields the protein CASSQERMGTGNQPQHF. V and J are TRBV4-1 and TRBJ1-5; a weak D match, TRBD1 (5 bases). Germline CDR1 reads MGHRA; CDR2 reads YSYEKL. CDR3 length equals 17 residues. Trimming removed 0 bases from V and 2 bases from J, with 14 bases in between.

Only a few counts were recorded for this clone. The V and J genes are TRBV10-2 and TRBJ2-3; 10 bases are a match to TRBD1. The CDR3 spans 13 residues. Germline V CDR1 and CDR2: WSHSY, SAAADI. V trimming: 9 bases; J trimming: 4 bases; junction bases outside the gene matches: 4. The CDR3 sequence is CASRQGASDTQYF. CDR3 in DNA: TGCGCCAGTCGACAGGGGGCGTCAGATACGCAGTATTTT.

This clone was seen just once. The V gene is TRBV6-6, the J gene TRBJ1-4; TRBD1 agrees at 7 bases. There are 16 residues in the CDR3. CDR1 and CDR2 from the germline V gene are MNHNY and SVGAGI (reference sequence). The trim removed 2 bases at V and 5 bases at J, leaving 8 bases unmatched. In DNA form, the CDR3 reads TGTGCCAGCAGTTACCCGATCAGGGGGAGCAATGAAAAACTGTTTTTT. Translation: CASSYPIRGSNEKLFF.

The chain combines TRBV6-5 with TRBJ2-1; possibly TRBD2 for D (5 bases). The CDR3 has 14 residues. V lost 5 bases and J 5 bases, leaving 13 bases between the germline ends. Germline CDR1 reads MNHEY; CDR2 reads SVGAGI. CDR3 bases: TGTGCCAGCAGTGAGCGGACGTTCCACAATGAGCAGTTCTTC. Its protein product is CASSERTFHNEQFF.

The rearrangement uses TRBV19 and TRBJ1-4; TRBD1 matches 7 bases. The V and J ends lost 4 bases and 4 bases, in that order; junction bases with no gene match: 9. This CDR3 is 16 amino acids long. The germline CDR1 and CDR2 sequences are LNHDA and SQIVND (reference sequence). As DNA, the CDR3 is TGTGCCAGTAGTACCCCTCGACAGGGAGGTAATGAAAAACTGTTTTTT. This encodes CASSTPRQGGNEKLFF.

The chain has TRBV25-1 and TRBJ1-1, with TRBD1 matching 10 bases. CDR1 and CDR2 from the germline V gene are MGHDK and SYGVNS. V gave up 1 base and J gave up 10 bases; unmatched junction bases: 3. The length of the CDR3 is 13 residues. The CDR3 nucleotides read TGTGCCAGCAGTGAATCCCGGACAGGGGGAGCTTTCTTT. It translates to CASSESRTGGAFF.

This chain joins TRBV7-9 and TRBJ1-2, with 9 bases that match TRBD1. Germline CDR1 is SEHNR and CDR2 is FQNEAQ (reference sequence). V shed 1 base, J shed 4 bases, and the junction held 4 bases outside the gene matches. The CDR3 runs 15 residues. The CDR3 spells CASSLGTGAAYGYTF. CDR3 nucleotide sequence: TGTGCCAGCAGCTTAGGGACAGGGGCCGCCTATGGCTACACCTTC.

The chain couples TRBV7-7 to TRBJ2-5; the match to TRBD2 covers 7 bases. Germline trimming cut 1 base from V and 4 bases from J; bases unmatched to any gene: 6. This CDR3 is 15 amino acids long. CDR1 is SSHAT, CDR2 FNYEAQ, per germline (reference sequence). CDR3 DNA sequence: TGTGCCAGCAGCTTAGTCCGGACTAGTCGAGAGACCCAGTACTTC. Protein: CASSLVRTSRETQYF.

V usage is TRBV15 and J usage is TRBJ2-1; 16 bases line up with TRBD2. Losses at the gene ends were 5 bases for V and 7 bases for J; bases not matched to a gene: 5. The germline V gene has CDR1 LNHNV and CDR2 YYDKDF (reference sequence). This CDR3 spans 16 amino acids. The chain's CDR3 is CATSPGLAGGQNEQFF. The CDR3 coding sequence is TGTGCCACCAGCCCGGGACTAGCGGGAGGGCAGAATGAGCAGTTCTTC.

In this sample, this clone turned up a few times. The chain employs TRBV7-3 and TRBJ2-7, with D perhaps matching TRBD2 (5 bases). The length of the CDR3 is 11 residues. V was clipped by 7 bases and J by 6 bases, with 10 bases between them. Germline V gene data show CDR1 as SGHTA and CDR2 as FQGTGA. CDR3 in DNA: TGTGCCAGCATGAGGGAAGGCGAGCAGTACTTC. Translation: CASMREGEQYF.

This chain connects TRBV29-1 to TRBJ2-7; TRBD1 aligns across 9 bases. In germline, CDR1 is SQVTM, CDR2 ANQGSEA. This CDR3 spans 12 amino acids. The J segment lost 6 bases and the V segment lost 8 bases, leaving 8 bases of the junction unmatched. The CDR3 region is CSTGQGQGEQYF. DNA of the CDR3: TGCAGCACAGGACAGGGGCAAGGCGAGCAGTACTTC.

The chain couples TRBV7-9 to TRBJ1-1; 9 bases line up with TRBD1. Losses at the gene ends were 6 bases for V and 0 bases for J; bases not matched to a gene: 5. The length of the CDR3 is 15 residues. CDR1 is SEHNR, CDR2 FQNEAQ, per germline (reference sequence). The CDR3 coding sequence is TGTGCCAGCAGGCCGGGACAGGGCATGAACACTGAAGCTTTCTTT. As protein: CASRPGQGMNTEAFF.

This clone has just one count. The rearrangement joins TRBV7-9 to TRBJ1-6; D is unclear. Germline V gives CDR1 SEHNR, CDR2 FQNEAQ (reference sequence). CDR3 length: 14 amino acids. Trimming shortened V by 3 bases and J by 10 bases, and 13 bases separated the two germline ends. CDR3: CASSFERVRSPLHF. The CDR3 DNA follows: TGTGCCAGCAGCTTCGAACGGGTGCGCTCACCCCTCCACTTT.

The chain uses TRBV2 and TRBJ1-1; D call uncertain. CDR1 is SNHLY and CDR2 is FYNNEI in the germline V gene. The ends were cut back, 5 bases at V and 5 bases at J, with 6 bases in the middle. This CDR3 has 11 amino acids. The CDR3 DNA follows: TGTGCCAGCAGTTACAGAACTGAAGCTTTCTTT. Its protein product is CASSYRTEAFF. The entire variable domain, with the rest obtained from reference TRBV2 and TRBJ1-1, is as follows: EPEVTQTPSHQVTQMGQEVILRCVPISNHLYFYWYRQILGQKVEFLVSFYNNEISEKSEIFDDQFSVERPDGSNFTLKIRSTKLEDSAMYFCASSYRTEAFFGQGTRLTVV.

The chain joins TRBV11-2 to TRBJ2-2; a weak D match, TRBD1 (6 bases). Germline CDR1 and CDR2: SGHAT and FQNNGV. The CDR3 extends over 13 amino acids. V gave up 6 bases and J gave up 1 base, with 6 bases separating them. CDR3 in DNA: TGTGCCAGCAGGACAGGGAACACCGGGGAGCTGTTTTTT. It specifies CASRTGNTGELFF.

CDR3 protein: CASSLGTGYEQYF. Written as DNA, the CDR3 is TGTGCCAGCAGCTTAGGGACAGGGTACGAGCAGTACTTC. The chain links TRBV7-9 to TRBJ2-7; TRBD1 matches at 8 bases. CDR3 size: 13 residues. Trimming at V came to 1 base and at J to 4 bases, leaving 0 bases not matched to a gene. Germline loops: CDR1 SEHNR, CDR2 FQNEAQ (reference sequence).

This chain connects TRBV18 to TRBJ1-4; TRBD1 aligns across 7 bases. V dropped 2 bases and J dropped 7; count of bases not matched to a gene: 10. The V gene's germline CDR1 is KGHSH and CDR2 LQKENI. The CDR3 extends over 16 amino acids. CDR3 protein: CASSPIEGRQGEKLFF. The CDR3 bases are TGTGCCAGCTCACCAATTGAGGGTCGACAGGGTGAAAAACTGTTTTTT. Combining the CDR3 with reference TRBV18 and TRBJ1-4 gives the whole variable domain NAGVMQNPRHLVRRRGQEARLRCSPMKGHSHVYWYRQLPEEGLKFMVYLQKENIIDESGMPKERFSAEFPKEGPSILRIQQVVRGDSAAYFCASSPIEGRQGEKLFFGSGTQLSVL.

CDR3 sequence reads: CASRLAGIGDTQYF. As DNA, the CDR3 is TGTGCCAGCCGACTAGCGGGGATAGGAGATACGCAGTATTTT. V and J are TRBV27 and TRBJ2-3, with 11 bases identical to TRBD2. The CDR3 length is 14 residues. Germline assignment: CDR1 MNHEY and CDR2 SMNVEV (reference sequence). V was clipped by 8 bases and J by 5 bases; unmatched bases: 6.

In the case of this clone: Other nucleotide sequences in the sample specify the same CDR3. This rearrangement joins TRBV19 to TRBJ2-7; tentative D call: TRBD2 (6 bases). Deletions cut 3 bases from V and 2 bases from J, with 11 bases between. The CDR3 runs 14 residues. Germline V CDR1 and CDR2: LNHDA, SQIVND (reference sequence). The CDR3 loop is CASSIPGLAYEQYF. CDR3 in DNA: TGTGCCAGTAGTATCCCGGGACTTGCCTACGAGCAGTACTTC.

The chain uses TRBV7-9 and TRBJ1-2, with D tentatively TRBD1 (5 bases). Trimming took off 6 bases at V and 1 base at J, with 15 bases between the two ends. The CDR3 loop spans 15 amino acids. The germline CDR1 and CDR2 sequences are SEHNR and FQNEAQ (reference sequence). The CDR3 sequence: CASRRQGGDNYGYTF. The CDR3 DNA reads as TGTGCCAGCAGACGGCAGGGTGGGGATAACTATGGCTACACCTTC. Combining the CDR3 with reference TRBV7-9 and TRBJ1-2 gives the whole variable domain DTGVSQNPRHKITKRGQNVTFRCDPISEHNRLYWYRQTLGQGPEFLTYFQNEAQLEKSRLLSDRFSAERPKGSFSTLEIQRTEQGDSAMYLCASRRQGGDNYGYTFGSGTRLTVV.

The chain recombines TRBV9 with TRBJ2-3, with D tentatively TRBD2 (5 bases). V shed 4 bases and J shed 5 bases, with 17 bases lying between them. CDR1 SGDLS and CDR2 YYNGEE come from the germline V gene. The CDR3 runs to 15 residues. This CDR3 is CASSPLRVAGDTQYF. CDR3 sequence (DNA): TGTGCCAGCAGCCCCCTTCGGGTCGCGGGAGATACGCAGTATTTT.

This clone was recorded a few times. The J gene is TRBJ1-1, the V gene TRBV27; 7 bases map to TRBD1. Germline V gene sequence: CDR1 MNHEY, CDR2 SMNVEV (reference sequence). This CDR3 has 19 amino acids. V lost 4 bases to trimming and J lost 8 bases; unmatched junction nucleotides: 25. CDR3 nucleotides: TGTGCCAGCAGTTCTTCTGCCGCGACAGGGTCCCGGGGGACGCGCGAAGCTTTCTTT. It specifies CASSSSAATGSRGTREAFF.

With respect to this clone: Within the sample, other DNA sequences also encode this same CDR3. This chain links TRBV19 with TRBJ2-3, with D perhaps TRBD2 (6 bases). The germline V gene encodes CDR1 LNHDA and CDR2 SQIVND (reference sequence). The CDR3 has 14 amino acids. V lost 5 bases, J lost 1 base, and 10 bases lay in between. The CDR3 protein is CASSLGGGTDTQYF. CDR3 bases: TGTGCCAGTAGTCTCGGAGGGGGCACAGATACGCAGTATTTT. Full variable domain (missing parts from reference TRBV19 and TRBJ2-3): DGGITQSPKYLFRKEGQNVTLSCEQNLNHDAMYWYRQDPGQGLRLIYYSQIVNDFQKGDIAEGYSVSREKKESFPLTVTSAQKNPTAFYLCASSLGGGTDTQYFGPGTRLTVL.

This clone was counted between two and nine times. The rearrangement uses TRBV7-8 and TRBJ1-6, with a tentative D call TRBD1 (6 bases). Per the germline V gene, CDR1 is SGHVS and CDR2 is FQNEAQ. The length of the CDR3 is 15 residues. V was pared by 5 bases and J by 8 bases, with 16 bases between. The CDR3 reads CASSPRGHFDSPLHF. The CDR3 region has the DNA TGTGCCAGCAGCCCGAGGGGACACTTTGATTCACCCCTCCACTTT.

The chain joins TRBV10-2 to TRBJ1-2; D unresolved. Germline V gene data show CDR1 as WSHSY and CDR2 as SAAADI. V lost 1 base, J lost 8 bases, and 17 bases lay in between. The CDR3 runs 15 residues. CDR3 amino acids: CASSEFVQRGGGYTF. DNA for the CDR3: TGCGCCAGCAGTGAGTTTGTACAGAGAGGAGGGGGCTACACCTTC.

The chain is built from TRBV7-8 and TRBJ2-4; possible D gene TRBD2, 5 bases. The germline V gene encodes CDR1 SGHVS and CDR2 FQNEAQ. V shed 5 bases and J shed 1 base, with 15 bases lying between them. This CDR3 is built from 16 residues. The CDR3 nucleotides read TGTGCCAGCAGCCCGACCCGGGGATTGGCCAAAAACATTCAGTACTTC. It codes for CASSPTRGLAKNIQYF.

This clone has only a few counts. V usage is TRBV5-1 and J usage is TRBJ1-6, with 9 bases that match TRBD1. CDR1 is SGHRS, CDR2 YFSETQ, per germline. V trimming: 0 bases; J trimming: 7 bases; junction bases outside the gene matches: 8. The CDR3 sequence is 17 residues long. CDR3 in DNA: TGCGCCAGCAGCTTGGGGGGGACAGGGCTGGGCAATTCACCCCTCCACTTT. It encodes CASSLGGTGLGNSPLHF.

The chain employs TRBV25-1 and TRBJ1-4, with TRBD1 matching 8 bases. Trimming removed 0 bases from V and 5 bases from J; junction bases left unmatched: 11. Germline V gene data show CDR1 as MGHDK and CDR2 as SYGVNS. CDR3 length: 18 amino acids. CDR3 nucleotide sequence: TGTGCCAGCAGTGAATATTGGGGCACACAGGGGGAGAATGAAAAACTGTTTTTT. Encoded protein: CASSEYWGTQGENEKLFF.

On this clone itself: Within the sample, other DNA sequences also encode this same CDR3. The genes are TRBV5-1 and TRBJ2-2; 7 nucleotides agree with TRBD1. V lost 1 base to trimming and J lost 3 bases; unmatched junction nucleotides: 3. The CDR3 totals 15 residues. CDR1 and CDR2 from the germline V gene are SGHRS and YFSETQ. The chain's CDR3 is CASSLLTGDTGELFF. The CDR3 DNA is TGCGCCAGCAGCTTGTTAACAGGGGACACCGGGGAGCTGTTTTTT.

The chain employs TRBV7-8 and TRBJ2-4; 7 bases align to TRBD1. V lost 5 bases and J lost 0; bases outside the gene matches: 7. The germline CDR1 and CDR2 sequences are SGHVS and FQNEAQ. The length of the CDR3 is 16 residues. For the CDR3, the DNA is TGTGCCAGCAGCGCAGACAGGGTTCTAGCCAAAAACATTCAGTACTTC. Amino acids: CASSADRVLAKNIQYF.